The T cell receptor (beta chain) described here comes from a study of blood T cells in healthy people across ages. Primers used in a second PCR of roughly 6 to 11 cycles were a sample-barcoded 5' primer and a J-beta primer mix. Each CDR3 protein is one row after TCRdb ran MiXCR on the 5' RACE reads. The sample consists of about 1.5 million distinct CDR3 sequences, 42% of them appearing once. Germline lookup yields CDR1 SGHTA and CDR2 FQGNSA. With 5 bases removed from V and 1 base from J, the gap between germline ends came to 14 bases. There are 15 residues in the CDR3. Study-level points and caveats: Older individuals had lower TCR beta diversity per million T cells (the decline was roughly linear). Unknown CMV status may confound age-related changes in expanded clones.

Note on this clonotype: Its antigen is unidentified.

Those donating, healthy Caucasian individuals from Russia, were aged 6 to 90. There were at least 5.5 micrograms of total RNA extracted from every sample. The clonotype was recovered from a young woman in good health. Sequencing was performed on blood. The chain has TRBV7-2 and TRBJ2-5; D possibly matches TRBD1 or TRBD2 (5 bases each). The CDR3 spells CASSRAVGVQETQYF. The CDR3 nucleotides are TGTGCCAGCAGCCGGGCAGTGGGGGTCCAAGAGACCCAGTACTTC.